These 15 T cell receptor beta chains were all obtained from the same sample, sequenced in a study of human T cells and chemical hapten exposure. TCRdb re-derived calls from the RACE reads in MiXCR, one entry per CDR3 protein. The sample has around 42,000 distinct CDR3 sequences; approximately 9.5% are singletons. Time point specified: patch test 2, 6 weeks after DPC sensitization. The treatment denotes: therapeutic diphenylcyclopropenone sensitization with weekly scalp DPC. Extraction of total RNA was performed on unfractionated whole blood. The sequenced sample was whole blood, obtained in connection with sensitization to the hapten diphenylcyclopropenone (DPC). Receptors originate from a woman between 25 and 40 years old with alopecia areata. Some clones in this sample may be carry-over from other donors' samples.

As for this clonotype: A much larger clone lies one base from this, so it may be a read error. The V and J genes are TRBV11-2 and TRBJ2-7, with TRBD2 matching 11 bases. Germline assignment: CDR1 SGHAT and CDR2 FQNNGV. This CDR3 region has 17 residues. The CDR3 DNA sequence: TGTGCCACCAGCCGAGATGGTAGCGGGGGGGCCCGTTACGAGCAGTACTTC. This gives the protein CATSRDGSGGARYEQYF.

This clonotype showed up just once. The chain is built from TRBV4-3 and TRBJ2-4; perhaps TRBD1 as D (6 bases). The ends were cut back, 2 bases at V and 11 bases at J, with 13 bases in the middle. The germline V gene encodes CDR1 LGHNA and CDR2 YSLEER. There are 13 residues in the CDR3. For the CDR3, the DNA is TGCGCCAGCAGCCAAATACAGGGACGTGTTCAGTACTTC. Protein sequence: CASSQIQGRVQYF.

The chain uses TRBV18 and TRBJ2-5; 9 bases map to TRBD2. The CDR3 runs to 14 residues. V gave up 6 bases and J gave up 4 bases; unmatched junction bases: 6. From germline, CDR1 is KGHSH and CDR2 LQKENI. The CDR3: CASSPSGAGETQYF. The CDR3 DNA sequence: TGTGCCAGCTCGCCTAGCGGGGCCGGAGAGACCCAGTACTTC.

The chain has TRBV6-4 and TRBJ2-3, with D perhaps TRBD1 (6 bases). Germline loops: CDR1 MRHNA, CDR2 SNTAGT. Trimming cost V 1 base and J 5 bases, with 13 bases left between them. The CDR3 runs 15 residues. The CDR3 loop is CASSDWGLGGDTQYF. For the CDR3, the DNA is TGTGCCAGCAGTGACTGGGGGCTAGGGGGAGATACGCAGTATTTT.

This chain connects TRBV28 to TRBJ1-6, with 10 positions matching TRBD1. The CDR3 is made up of 14 amino acids. V shed 6 bases, J shed 7 bases, and the junction held 3 bases outside the gene matches. Germline CDR1 reads MDHEN; CDR2 reads SYDVKM. The CDR3 loop is CASRRTGGNSPLHF. CDR3 coding DNA: TGTGCCAGCAGACGGACAGGGGGGAATTCACCCCTCCACTTT.

Written as DNA, the CDR3 is TGTGCCACCCGGCTTCGGTCCTACAATGAGCAGTTCTTC. This sequence encodes CATRLRSYNEQFF. This chain connects TRBV15 to TRBJ2-1; D unclear. CDR1 is LNHNV and CDR2 is YYDKDF in the germline V gene (reference sequence). The V and J ends lost 8 bases and 1 base respectively, with 9 bases between them. The CDR3 runs to 13 residues.

This chain uses TRBV7-3 with TRBJ2-3, with D hard to call. CDR3 size: 15 residues. The germline V and J ends were trimmed by 3 bases and 0 bases, with 10 bases remaining between them. The V gene's germline CDR1 is SGHTA and CDR2 FQGTGA. CDR3 sequence: CASSFMAASTDTQYF. In DNA, the CDR3 is TGTGCCAGCAGCTTCATGGCCGCTAGCACAGATACGCAGTATTTT.

The chain carries TRBV6-2 or TRBV6-3 and TRBJ1-5; no firm D call. CDR3 size: 12 residues. Germline CDR1 MNHEY, CDR2 SVGEGT. Trimming removed 7 bases at V and 0 bases at J, with 4 bases between. CDR3: CASMNSNQPQHF. CDR3 in DNA: TGTGCCAGCATGAATAGCAATCAGCCCCAGCATTTT.

This clonotype was recorded many times. The chain joins TRBV29-1 to TRBJ2-1; 8 nucleotides match TRBD2. The CDR3 has 15 residues. V lost 6 bases, J lost 5 bases, and 12 bases stayed unmatched. The germline gives CDR1 SQVTM, CDR2 ANQGSEA. This CDR3 reads CSVPYGAGGHNEQFF. As DNA, the CDR3 is TGCAGCGTCCCATACGGGGCGGGGGGTCACAATGAGCAGTTCTTC.

There are many counts of this clonotype. The chain carries TRBV6-2 or TRBV6-3 and TRBJ2-7; TRBD2 aligns across 13 bases. Germline V lookup: CDR1 MNHEY, CDR2 SVGEGT. This CDR3 has 17 residues. Germline trimming cut 7 bases from V and 1 base from J; bases unmatched to any gene: 10. In DNA form, the CDR3 reads TGTGCCAGCATCGGACTAGCGGGGGCCTCCCTTTCCTACGAGCAGTACTTC. Translation gives CASIGLAGASLSYEQYF.

The chain employs TRBV10-2 and TRBJ2-5; D is unresolved. V was shortened by 3 bases and J by 5 bases, with 10 bases between the two germline ends. This CDR3 contains 13 residues. Germline V CDR1 and CDR2: WSHSY, SAAADI. The CDR3 DNA is TGCGCCAGCAGTGATGTTTCGGGCGAGACCCAGTACTTC. This sequence encodes CASSDVSGETQYF.

The rearrangement joins TRBV5-1 to TRBJ2-7, with D possibly being TRBD1 or TRBD2 (5 bases each). The V gene lost 4 bases and the J gene lost 3 bases, with 11 bases spanning the gap. Germline CDR1 reads SGHRS; CDR2 reads YFSETQ. This CDR3 has 13 amino acids. The CDR3 region has the DNA TGCGCCAGCAGCACCCGGGACGACTACGAGCAGTACTTC. Encoded protein: CASSTRDDYEQYF.

This clonotype has a handful of counts. The gene calls are TRBV7-3 and TRBJ2-5; 10 bases fit TRBD1. Germline V gene sequence: CDR1 SGHTA, CDR2 FQGTGA. CDR3 length equals 17 residues. Losses at the gene ends were 3 bases for V and 5 bases for J; bases not matched to a gene: 12. CDR3: CASSLLPPGQGWETQYF. The CDR3 coding sequence is TGTGCCAGCAGCTTGCTCCCACCGGGACAGGGGTGGGAGACCCAGTACTTC.

This clonotype was seen a few times. The CDR3 DNA sequence: TGTGCCAGCACCTCCCTGGGGACAGGTTCCAATGAGCAGTTCTTC. Translation: CASTSLGTGSNEQFF. The chain carries TRBV11-2 and TRBJ2-1; 8 bases are shared with TRBD1. Germline lookup yields CDR1 SGHAT and CDR2 FQNNGV. V lost 7 bases to trimming and J lost 6 bases; unmatched junction nucleotides: 11. CDR3 length: 15 amino acids.

This clonotype was picked up many times. The rearrangement uses TRBV27 and TRBJ1-6; possibly TRBD1 for D (5 bases). Germline V CDR1 and CDR2: MNHEY, SMNVEV (reference sequence). This CDR3 is 24 amino acids long. Trimming removed 6 bases at V and 0 bases at J, with 36 bases between. The chain's CDR3 is CASSHAKDTGQNTEKHSYNSPLHF. CDR3 coding DNA: TGTGCCAGCAGCCACGCGAAAGACACAGGACAAAACACCGAAAAGCACTCCTATAATTCACCCCTCCACTTT.